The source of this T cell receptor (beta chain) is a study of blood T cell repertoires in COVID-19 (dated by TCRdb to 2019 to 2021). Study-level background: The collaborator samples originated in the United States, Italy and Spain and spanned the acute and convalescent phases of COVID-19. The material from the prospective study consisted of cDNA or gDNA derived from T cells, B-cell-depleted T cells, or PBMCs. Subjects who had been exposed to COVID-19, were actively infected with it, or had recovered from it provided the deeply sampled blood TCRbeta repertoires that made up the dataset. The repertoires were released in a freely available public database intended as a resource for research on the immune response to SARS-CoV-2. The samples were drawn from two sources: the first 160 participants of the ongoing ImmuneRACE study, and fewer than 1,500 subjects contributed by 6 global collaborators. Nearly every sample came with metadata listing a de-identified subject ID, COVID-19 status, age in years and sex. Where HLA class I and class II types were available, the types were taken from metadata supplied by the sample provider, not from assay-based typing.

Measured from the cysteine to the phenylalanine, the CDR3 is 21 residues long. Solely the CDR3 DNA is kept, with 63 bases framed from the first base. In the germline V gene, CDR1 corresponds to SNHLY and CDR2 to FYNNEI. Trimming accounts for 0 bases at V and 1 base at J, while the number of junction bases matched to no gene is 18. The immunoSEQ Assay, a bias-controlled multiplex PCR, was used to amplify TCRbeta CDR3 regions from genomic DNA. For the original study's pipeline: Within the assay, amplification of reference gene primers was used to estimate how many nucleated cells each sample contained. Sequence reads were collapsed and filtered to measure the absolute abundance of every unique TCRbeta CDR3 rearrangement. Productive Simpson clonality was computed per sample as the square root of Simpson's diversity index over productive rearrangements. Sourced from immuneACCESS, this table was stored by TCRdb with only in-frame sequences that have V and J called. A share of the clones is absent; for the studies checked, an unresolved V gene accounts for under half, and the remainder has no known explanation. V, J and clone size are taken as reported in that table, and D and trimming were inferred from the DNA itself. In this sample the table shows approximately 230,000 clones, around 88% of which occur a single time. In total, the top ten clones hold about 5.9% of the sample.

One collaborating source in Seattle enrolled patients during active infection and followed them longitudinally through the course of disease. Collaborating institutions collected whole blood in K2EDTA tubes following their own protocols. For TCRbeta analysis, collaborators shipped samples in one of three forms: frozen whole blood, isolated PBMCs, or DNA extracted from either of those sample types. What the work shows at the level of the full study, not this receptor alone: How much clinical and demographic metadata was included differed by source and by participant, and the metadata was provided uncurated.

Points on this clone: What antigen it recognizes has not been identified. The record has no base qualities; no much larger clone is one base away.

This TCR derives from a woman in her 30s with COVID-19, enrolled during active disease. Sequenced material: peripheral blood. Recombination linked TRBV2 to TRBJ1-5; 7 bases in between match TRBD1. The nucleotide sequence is TGTGCCAGCAGTGAAGCCAACCGGGCGCTCTGGACAGGAGGGAGCAATCAGCCCCAGCATTTT. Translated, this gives CASSEANRALWTGGSNQPQHF. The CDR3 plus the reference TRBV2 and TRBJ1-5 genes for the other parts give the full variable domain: EPEVTQTPSHQVTQMGQEVILRCVPISNHLYFYWYRQILGQKVEFLVSFYNNEISEKSEIFDDQFSVERPDGSNFTLKIRSTKLEDSAMYFCASSEANRALWTGGSNQPQHFGDGTRLSIL.